These T cell receptor beta chains were read from a single sample in a study of T cells in Graves' hyperthyroidism and ophthalmopathy. TCRdb re-called the multiplex PCR reads with MiXCR, one entry per CDR3 protein. The sample includes under 800,000 distinct CDR3 sequences, 14% of them seen just once. Material: blood. These receptors were obtained from a woman aged 18-29 years with Graves' hyperthyroidism. The CDR3 runs from the conserved cysteine through the conserved F or W. Each record gives: D gene, V gene, J gene, clone size, CDR3 protein, CDR3 DNA. The D gene is left open where the match is weak. Rows may omit the clone size; those that give it use once, few, many or a size class.

>TRBD2|TRBV5-1|TRBJ2-7|many
CASRGLVTSYEQYF
TGCGCCAGCAGGGGACTAGTGACCTCCTACGAGCAGTACTTC
>-|TRBV18|TRBJ1-1|-
CASSVRGTEAFF
TGTGCCAGCTCGGTCAGGGGCACTGAAGCTTTCTTT
>-|TRBV18|TRBJ2-7|-
CASSPGEGSEQYF
TGTGCCAGCTCACCCGGGGAAGGTAGCGAGCAGTACTTC
>-|TRBV12-3/TRBV12-4|TRBJ1-2|many
CASSFGQANYGYTF
TGTGCCAGCAGTTTTGGGCAGGCGAACTATGGCTACACCTTC
>-|TRBV29-1|TRBJ2-3|few
CSVVGGLSSTDTQYF
TGCAGCGTTGTAGGAGGGTTATCTAGCACAGATACGCAGTATTTT
>TRBD1|TRBV5-1|TRBJ1-2|many
CASSLTGDYTF
TGCGCCAGCAGCTTGACAGGGGACTACACCTTC
>TRBD2|TRBV11-2|TRBJ2-1|few
CASSLRGASGTIKNEQFF
TGTGCCAGCAGCTTAAGGGGGGCTAGCGGGACGATCAAAAATGAGCAGTTCTTC
>-|TRBV6-1|TRBJ2-7|few
CASSPIALSYEQYF
TGTGCCAGCAGTCCGATAGCGCTCTCCTACGAGCAGTACTTC
>-|TRBV20-1|TRBJ2-7|few
CSAGFSDPEAYEQYF
TGCAGTGCAGGCTTCTCGGACCCCGAGGCCTACGAGCAGTACTTC
>TRBD1|TRBV24-1|TRBJ2-7|-
CATSDSRRTGLYEQYF
TGTGCCACCAGTGATTCGCGCCGGACAGGGCTCTACGAGCAGTACTTC
>-|TRBV7-8|TRBJ2-1|many
CASSQSSNEQFF
TGTGCCAGCAGCCAAAGCTCCAATGAGCAGTTCTTC
>TRBD1|TRBV7-9|TRBJ2-7|many
CASRPTTGYEQYF
TGTGCCAGCAGGCCTACGACAGGGTACGAGCAGTACTTC
>TRBD2|TRBV28|TRBJ2-2|many
CASSFPSGATGELFF
TGTGCCAGCAGTTTCCCTAGCGGGGCCACCGGGGAGCTGTTTTTT
>TRBD1|TRBV30|TRBJ1-6|few
CAWSEGTGQGWSPLHF
TGTGCCTGGAGTGAGGGAACGGGACAGGGTTGGTCACCCCTCCACTTT
>-|TRBV12-3/TRBV12-4|TRBJ2-1|many
CASSLYEQFF
TGTGCCAGCAGTTTGTATGAGCAGTTCTTC
>-|TRBV20-1|TRBJ1-1|many
CSAPGLLNTEAFF
TGCAGTGCTCCGGGGCTCCTGAACACTGAAGCTTTCTTT
>-|TRBV6-2/TRBV6-3|TRBJ2-2|many
CASSRTTLGELFF
TGTGCCAGCAGTAGGACAACCCTCGGGGAGCTGTTTTTT
>TRBD1|TRBV28|TRBJ1-5|many
CASSSGQGVDQPQHF
TGTGCCAGCAGTTCGGGACAGGGGGTAGATCAGCCCCAGCATTTT
>TRBD2|TRBV7-2|TRBJ2-3|-
CASSLVAGTSGRMTSTDTQYF
TGTGCCAGCAGCTTAGTGGCCGGGACTAGCGGGAGGATGACTAGCACAGATACGCAGTATTTT
>-|TRBV11-2|TRBJ2-3|many
CASSLEPDSTDTQYF
TGTGCCAGCAGCTTAGAACCAGATAGCACAGATACGCAGTATTTT
>-|TRBV4-3|TRBJ1-1|many
CASSPTPELEDTEAFF
TGCGCCAGCAGCCCCACCCCGGAGCTGGAGGACACTGAAGCTTTCTTT
>TRBD1|TRBV6-1|TRBJ1-1|many
CASRSPRGPNTEAFF
TGTGCCAGCAGATCCCCAAGGGGGCCGAACACTGAAGCTTTCTTT
>-|TRBV20-1|TRBJ1-6|-
CSAPFLDSSFTDSPLHF
TGCAGTGCTCCCTTCCTTGACAGTTCCTTTACTGATTCACCCCTCCACTTT
>-|TRBV6-1|TRBJ2-7|few
CASSFSPLATTYEQYF
TGTGCCAGCAGTTTCTCACCTCTAGCGACCACCTACGAGCAGTACTTC
>TRBD1|TRBV2|TRBJ2-1|many
CASSAGTGSNEGQFF
TGTGCCAGCAGTGCCGGGACAGGGTCCAACGAGGGGCAGTTCTTC
>TRBD2|TRBV11-2|TRBJ2-2|-
CASGLRTSGSGELFF
TGTGCCAGCGGCTTGAGGACTAGCGGGTCCGGGGAGCTGTTTTTT
>-|TRBV6-2/TRBV6-3|TRBJ1-5|once
CASSYSAGQPQHF
TGTGCCAGCAGTTACTCTGCCGGGCAGCCCCAGCATTTT
>TRBD2|TRBV28|TRBJ2-1|many
CASSQMGLAGGHNEQFF
TGTGCCAGCAGCCAAATGGGGCTAGCGGGGGGCCACAATGAGCAGTTCTTC
>-|TRBV6-6|TRBJ1-2|many
CASSYHSFYGYTF
TGTGCCAGCAGTTACCACAGCTTCTATGGCTACACCTTC
>-|TRBV5-1|TRBJ1-1|-
CASSPLGMNTEAFF
TGCGCCAGCAGCCCCCTGGGGATGAACACTGAAGCTTTCTTT
>-|TRBV10-3|TRBJ2-1|-
CAISGGPGLTYNEQFF
TGTGCCATCAGTGGTGGTCCAGGGCTTACCTACAATGAGCAGTTCTTC
>-|TRBV7-3|TRBJ2-3|-
CASSFRASTDTQYF
TGTGCCAGCAGCTTCAGGGCCTCCACAGATACGCAGTATTTT
>-|TRBV5-6|TRBJ1-1|-
CASSLVYIEGVSSEAFF
TGTGCCAGCAGCTTGGTTTATATCGAGGGGGTCTCGTCTGAAGCTTTCTTT
>-|TRBV12-3/TRBV12-4|TRBJ2-7|-
CASSQHQSLSYEQYF
TGTGCCAGCAGTCAACACCAGAGCCTATCCTACGAGCAGTACTTC
>TRBD1|TRBV6-1|TRBJ2-7|many
CASRDREVIYEQYF
TGTGCCAGCAGGGACAGGGAAGTCATCTACGAGCAGTACTTC
>-|TRBV7-9|TRBJ2-2|-
CASRREASTGELFF
TGTGCCAGCAGGAGGGAGGCATCCACCGGGGAGCTGTTTTTT
>TRBD2|TRBV24-1|TRBJ2-1|many
CATGGGFSYNEQFF
TGTGCCACCGGCGGGGGTTTCTCCTACAATGAGCAGTTCTTC
>-|TRBV4-1|TRBJ2-7|-
CASSHQGGASTYEQYF
TGCGCCAGCAGCCATCAAGGGGGGGCTTCCACCTACGAGCAGTACTTC
>-|TRBV2|TRBJ2-3|many
CASSWTSRTDTQYF
TGTGCCAGCAGCTGGACGAGCCGCACAGATACGCAGTATTTT
>TRBD1|TRBV29-1|TRBJ1-2|many
CSVGGTGGPNYGYTF
TGCAGCGTTGGCGGGACAGGGGGTCCGAACTATGGCTACACCTTC
>TRBD2|TRBV27|TRBJ2-7|-
CASSGGGLRGQYF
TGTGCCAGCAGCGGGGGGGGCCTACGTGGGCAGTACTTC
>-|TRBV3-1|TRBJ2-2|many
CASSRMNTGELFF
TGTGCCAGCAGCCGGATGAACACCGGGGAGCTGTTTTTT
>-|TRBV30|TRBJ1-1|few
CAWSEWVNTEAFF
TGTGCCTGGAGTGAGTGGGTGAACACTGAAGCTTTCTTT
>-|TRBV28|TRBJ1-2|-
CASREVTGTYGYTF
TGTGCCAGCAGAGAAGTGACGGGGACCTATGGCTACACCTTC
>-|TRBV28|TRBJ1-5|few
CASSLLRVGQPQHF
TGTGCCAGCAGTCTTTTAAGGGTTGGTCAGCCCCAGCATTTT
>-|TRBV11-2|TRBJ1-5|many
CASSLYGLGQPQHF
TGTGCCAGCAGCTTATATGGGTTGGGTCAGCCCCAGCATTTT
>-|TRBV6-6|TRBJ2-3|many
CASSYRSSSDTQYF
TGTGCCAGCAGTTACCGTTCCAGCTCAGATACGCAGTATTTT
>-|TRBV12-3/TRBV12-4|TRBJ2-7|many
CASSPMGRKTYEQYF
TGTGCCAGCAGTCCAATGGGGCGGAAAACCTACGAGCAGTACTTC
>-|TRBV20-1|TRBJ2-3|-
CSARDTYVNAQYF
TGCAGTGCTAGAGATACTTATGTGAATGCGCAGTATTTT
>-|TRBV30|TRBJ2-1|-
CAWSVISEQFF
TGTGCCTGGAGTGTAATTAGTGAGCAGTTCTTC
>TRBD2|TRBV6-1|TRBJ2-7|-
CASRLAASYEQYF
TGTGCCAGCAGACTAGCGGCCTCCTACGAGCAGTACTTC
>-|TRBV30|TRBJ2-5|many
CASRTPPQETQYF
TGTGCCTCGCGGACCCCCCCACAAGAGACCCAGTACTTC
>-|TRBV2|TRBJ2-3|many
CASKLGSTSDTQYF
TGTGCCAGCAAACTCGGATCTACCTCAGATACGCAGTATTTT
>-|TRBV19|TRBJ2-1|-
CASSIRGGANEQFF
TGTGCCAGTAGTATCCGGGGCGGGGCTAATGAGCAGTTCTTC